The sample holds one count of the clone carrying this T cell receptor (beta chain). Participants spanned ages about 18 to 100 years and resided in 20 to 30 US areas. A COVID-19 case had been met by exposed participants during the 2 weeks before study entry. The record originates from a study of blood T cell repertoires in COVID-19. About the study: Samples representing acute and convalescent COVID-19 were sourced from the United States, Italy and Spain.

Source study methods: Reference gene primer amplification gave nucleated cell count estimates. Clones were sequenced by immunoSEQ multiplex PCR, and TCRdb holds only the in-frame ones, with some missing. That table is the source of V, J and clone size, and D and trimming were worked out from the DNA. The sample records 140,000 to 150,000 clones, 65% to 85% being singletons. In germline, CDR1 is LGHNA, CDR2 YSLEER. V shed 0 bases and J 10 bases; nucleotides not matched to a gene: 10. The CDR3 contains 17 residues. The gene calls are TRBV4-3 and TRBJ1-6; 9 nucleotides agree with TRBD1. The source is a woman aged 50 to 65 who had been exposed to COVID-19. The source material was PBMCs or T cells enriched from blood (not recorded which). This CDR3 reads CASSQDPVGQGRSPLHF. The CDR3 DNA follows: TGCGCCAGCAGCCAAGATCCGGTGGGACAGGGTAGATCACCCCTCCACTTT.